Sequencing of this T cell receptor (beta chain) was carried out in a study of T-cell reconstitution after alpha-beta-depleted transplantation in children. Turning to this clonotype: Its target is unknown.

Researchers prepared the TCRbeta library using unique molecular identifiers, the study reports. MiXCR, applied by TCRdb to the PCR reads, yields one record per CDR3 protein. Among around 580,000 distinct CDR3 sequences listed, 25% to 30% were seen once. CDR1 MNHEY and CDR2 SVGAGI come from the germline V gene. The CDR3 totals 15 residues. Unmatched junction bases numbered 4, after V lost 2 bases and J lost 6 bases. Findings of the study overall: There were reportedly several hundred expanded graft clones from which alpha-beta T cells came about two months after transplant. T-cell counts and diversity at one year following transplant were attributed mainly to newly produced T cells. Some patients' high day-60 TCRbeta diversity was traced to surviving recipient T cells and thymic progenitors.

The sequence was collected from a boy in the first two years of life with Wiskott-Aldrich syndrome, due to receive a stem cell transplant. The sample was PBMCs, taken before TCRalphabeta/CD19-depleted stem cell transplant. The chain carries TRBV6-5 and TRBJ2-1; TRBD2 aligns across 10 bases. CDR3 coding DNA: TGTGCCAGCAGTTACCGGGGACTAGCGCCCAATGAGCAGTTCTTC. It specifies CASSYRGLAPNEQFF.